The 30 T cell receptor beta chains below come from one sample, sequenced in a study of early T cells in non-severe SARS-CoV-2 infection. TCRdb re-analysed the 5' RACE reads in MiXCR, keeping a single row per CDR3 protein. Counted here are some 53,000 distinct CDR3 sequences, around 8% occurring once; the ten biggest clones make up 9.4%. Sample: whole blood. The origin of the receptors is an adult who was a healthcare worker with PCR-confirmed SARS-CoV-2 infection or an uninfected control (not recorded which).

This clonotype has only a few counts. The chain has TRBV3-1 and TRBJ2-7; perhaps TRBD2 as D (6 bases). The CDR3 is made up of 14 amino acids. Germline-derived CDR1 and CDR2 are LGHDT and YNNKEL (reference sequence). Trimming cost V 2 bases and J 3 bases, with 11 bases left between them. CDR3 in amino acids: CASSQLTSFYEQYF. Here the CDR3 DNA reads TGTGCCAGCAGCCAATTGACTAGTTTCTACGAGCAGTACTTC.

At least ten counts were recorded for this clonotype. This chain uses TRBV7-8 with TRBJ2-4; TRBD1 agrees at 9 bases. The CDR3 extends over 16 amino acids. Germline assignment: CDR1 SGHVS and CDR2 FQNEAQ. With V trimmed by 5 bases and J by 7 bases, 12 bases remained unmatched. The CDR3 coding sequence is TGTGCCAGCAGCCCGAATAGTGGGACAGGGCATAACATTCAGTACTTC. It encodes CASSPNSGTGHNIQYF.

In this sample, this clonotype turned up many times. This sequence joins TRBV5-1 and TRBJ1-1, with 7 nucleotides matching TRBD1. Losses at the gene ends were 0 bases for V and 5 bases for J; bases not matched to a gene: 4. The CDR3 has 14 residues. Germline assignment: CDR1 SGHRS and CDR2 YFSETQ. The CDR3 here is CASSLGGGKTEAFF. The CDR3 DNA sequence: TGCGCCAGCAGCTTGGGAGGGGGCAAGACTGAAGCTTTCTTT.

The chain links TRBV7-2 to TRBJ2-5, with a weak D call TRBD1 (6 bases). Germline V lookup: CDR1 SGHTA, CDR2 FQGNSA. This CDR3 region has 14 residues. The ends were cut back, 4 bases at V and 6 bases at J, with 15 bases in the middle. The CDR3 spells CASSSDLGGKTQYF. The CDR3 DNA is TGTGCCAGCAGCTCGGACTTAGGGGGAAAGACCCAGTACTTC. The whole variable domain, remainder taken from reference TRBV7-2 and TRBJ2-5, is GAGVSQSPSNKVTEKGKDVELRCDPISGHTALYWYRQSLGQGLEFLIYFQGNSAPDKSGLPSDRFSAERTGGSVSTLTIQRTQQEDSAVYLCASSSDLGGKTQYFGPGTRLLVL.

The sample holds a few counts of this clonotype. The rearrangement links TRBV27 to TRBJ2-3; the D gene is possibly TRBD1 (6 bases). This CDR3 spans 14 amino acids. Trimming cost V 2 bases and J 5 bases, with 11 bases left between them. The germline V gene has CDR1 MNHEY and CDR2 SMNVEV (reference sequence). The CDR3 coding sequence is TGTGCCAGCAGTTTAGGGGGCTGGAGAGATACGCAGTATTTT. Encoded protein: CASSLGGWRDTQYF.

In this sample, this clonotype turned up a few times. The chain is built from TRBV7-9 and TRBJ2-5; D remains unclear. CDR1 and CDR2 from the germline V gene are SEHNR and FQNEAQ (reference sequence). The V end was cut by 5 bases, the J end by 5 bases, with 21 bases between. The CDR3 contains 16 residues. The chain's CDR3 is CASSPGRVSGRETQYF. In DNA form, the CDR3 reads TGTGCCAGCAGCCCCGGCCGGGTTTCCGGGCGGGAGACCCAGTACTTC.

This chain joins TRBV20-1 and TRBJ1-2, with D possibly TRBD1 on 5 matching bases. Looked up from germline, CDR1 is DFQATT and CDR2 is SNEGSKA (reference sequence). The V gene lost 5 bases and the J gene lost 4 bases, with 14 bases spanning the gap. The CDR3 consists of 13 residues. The DNA of the CDR3 is TGCAGTGCTCAACATCAGGGCCCCTATGGCTACACCTTC. Protein sequence: CSAQHQGPYGYTF.

The chain uses TRBV18 and TRBJ2-5, with TRBD1 as a possible D gene (6 bases). The germline gives CDR1 KGHSH, CDR2 LQKENI. The CDR3 has 14 residues. The ends were cut back, 4 bases at V and 3 bases at J, with 12 bases in the middle. In nucleotides, the CDR3 is TGTGCCAGCTCACGAGACAGGAATAAAGAGACCCAGTACTTC. Translation: CASSRDRNKETQYF.

This clonotype was seen only a few times. The chain combines TRBV3-1 with TRBJ1-1; unclear D gene. Trimming removed 1 base at V and 4 bases at J, with 10 bases between. Germline CDR1 reads LGHDT; CDR2 reads YNNKEL (reference sequence). CDR3 length: 14 residues. The CDR3 loop is CASSQVGQLTEAFF. The CDR3 DNA follows: TGTGCCAGCAGCCAAGTCGGGCAGCTCACTGAAGCTTTCTTT.

This clonotype was counted only a few times. The rearrangement joins TRBV7-2 to TRBJ2-3; the D is unclear. CDR3 length equals 13 residues. V was cut by 0 bases and J by 15 bases, with 16 bases left in between. CDR1 is SGHTA and CDR2 is FQGNSA in the germline V gene. This CDR3 is CASSLAILSPSYF. The CDR3, as DNA: TGTGCCAGCAGCTTAGCGATTCTCTCACCGTCTTATTTT.

The chain couples TRBV7-6 to TRBJ2-7; D remains unclear. Deletions cut 1 base from V and 1 base from J, with 8 bases between. The germline gives CDR1 SGHVS, CDR2 FNYEAQ. This CDR3 region has 14 residues. CDR3 DNA sequence: TGTGCCAGCAGCTTAGACAGCTATTCCTACGAGCAGTACTTC. Encoded protein: CASSLDSYSYEQYF.

Many counts were recorded for this clonotype. The genes are TRBV7-3 and TRBJ1-2; D gene ambiguous. This CDR3 comprises 15 residues. With 5 bases removed from V and 6 bases from J, the gap between germline ends came to 19 bases. Germline V CDR1 and CDR2: SGHTA, FQGTGA. The CDR3 protein is CASSETASSRDGYTF. The CDR3 bases are TGTGCCAGCAGCGAAACTGCCTCATCCCGGGATGGCTACACCTTC.

The sample holds a few counts of this clonotype. The chain couples TRBV7-9 to TRBJ1-4, with D uncertain. The CDR3 spans 15 residues. Germline V CDR1 and CDR2: SEHNR, FQNEAQ (reference sequence). The V end lost 5 bases, the J end lost 2 bases, and 12 bases lay between the germline ends. CDR3 DNA: TGTGCCAGCAGCCCTCTCCGAGGGACTAATGAAAAACTGTTTTTT. It encodes CASSPLRGTNEKLFF.

The J gene is TRBJ1-1, the V gene TRBV11-3; no definite D call. The CDR3 covers 13 residues. Germline CDR1 SGHNT, CDR2 YENEEA. V lost 1 base to trimming and J lost 9 bases, with 12 bases between them. The CDR3 region is CASSLGRWTQAFF. In nucleotides, the CDR3 is TGTGCCAGCAGCTTAGGGCGATGGACTCAAGCTTTCTTT.

The chain joins TRBV4-1 to TRBJ2-7; 8 nucleotides match TRBD1. The CDR3 totals 14 residues. Germline CDR1 is MGHRA and CDR2 is YSYEKL. With 4 bases clipped from V and 3 bases from J, the junction kept 5 bases outside the gene matches. CDR3 sequence reads: CASSLNRGYYEQYF. The CDR3 DNA sequence: TGCGCCAGCAGCCTTAACAGGGGGTACTACGAGCAGTACTTC.

This clonotype has just a few counts. The gene calls are TRBV7-9 and TRBJ2-5, with D hard to call. Germline V lookup: CDR1 SEHNR, CDR2 FQNEAQ (reference sequence). Trimming removed 2 bases from V and 1 base from J, with 8 bases in between. The CDR3 extends over 14 amino acids. CDR3 nucleotide sequence: TGTGCCAGCAGCTTACTACGGACCCAAGAGACCCAGTACTTC. Its protein is CASSLLRTQETQYF. Filled out from reference TRBV7-9 and TRBJ2-5, the complete variable domain reads DTGVSQNPRHKITKRGQNVTFRCDPISEHNRLYWYRQTLGQGPEFLTYFQNEAQLEKSRLLSDRFSAERPKGSFSTLEIQRTEQGDSAMYLCASSLLRTQETQYFGPGTRLLVL.

The gene calls are TRBV24-1 and TRBJ2-1; 8 positions match TRBD2. With 4 bases clipped from V and 4 bases from J, the junction kept 8 bases outside the gene matches. The CDR3 is made up of 16 amino acids. Germline V CDR1 and CDR2: KGHDR, SFDVKD. The CDR3, as DNA: TGTGCCACCAGTGAGGCTAGCGGGTTTGGATACAATGAGCAGTTCTTC. This codes for CATSEASGFGYNEQFF.

This clonotype has ten or more counts. This chain uses TRBV7-2 with TRBJ1-4; 11 positions agree with TRBD1. The germline V gene encodes CDR1 SGHTA and CDR2 FQGNSA. The J segment lost 6 bases and the V segment lost 5 bases, leaving 8 bases of the junction unmatched. The CDR3 spans 16 residues. The CDR3 coding sequence is TGTGCCAGCAGCCCCCGGGACAGGGGGTCGCATGAAAAACTGTTTTTT. Protein: CASSPRDRGSHEKLFF.

This clonotype was counted a few times. The rearrangement uses TRBV20-1 and TRBJ1-5; weak D call: TRBD1 (6 bases). Germline assignment: CDR1 DFQATT and CDR2 SNEGSKA (reference sequence). The ends were cut back, 0 bases at V and 7 bases at J, with 16 bases in the middle. The CDR3 has 15 residues. The CDR3 sequence: CSARDQRGARQPQHF. The CDR3 DNA is TGCAGTGCTAGAGATCAGCGGGGGGCGCGACAGCCCCAGCATTTT.

This clonotype was found a few times. The chain has TRBV7-2 and TRBJ2-7; D unclear. CDR3 length equals 13 residues. Trimming removed 5 bases from V and 3 bases from J, with 11 bases in between. The V gene's germline CDR1 is SGHTA and CDR2 FQGNSA. CDR3 loop: CASSRHTNYEQYF. Here the CDR3 DNA reads TGTGCCAGCAGCAGACACACCAACTACGAGCAGTACTTC.

This clonotype was observed many times. The rearrangement joins TRBV15 to TRBJ2-1, with 8 bases matching TRBD1. The CDR3 has 16 amino acids. The germline CDR1 and CDR2 sequences are LNHNV and YYDKDF (reference sequence). The trim removed 11 bases at V and 7 bases at J, leaving 19 bases unmatched. The CDR3 loop reads CASLNSGGARVNEQFF. CDR3 sequence (DNA): TGTGCCTCTCTCAACTCAGGGGGCGCCAGGGTGAATGAGCAGTTCTTC. The full variable domain, rest sourced from reference TRBV15 and TRBJ2-1, is DAMVIQNPRYQVTQFGKPVTLSCSQTLNHNVMYWYQQKSSQAPKLLFHYYDKDFNNEADTPDNFQSRRPNTSFCFLDIRSPGLGDTAMYLCASLNSGGARVNEQFFGPGTRLTVL.

This clonotype was detected only a few times. This chain joins TRBV6-5 and TRBJ2-2; D is unclear. The CDR3 is 15 residues long. The germline V gene has CDR1 MNHEY and CDR2 SVGAGI. The germline V and J ends were trimmed by 2 bases and 1 base, with 8 bases remaining between them. Written as DNA, the CDR3 is TGTGCCAGCAGTTACACCCCCGGGAACACCGGGGAGCTGTTTTTT. Translating gives CASSYTPGNTGELFF.

This clonotype has a count of ten or more. The chain combines TRBV23-1 with TRBJ2-7; D is undetermined. TRBV23-1 falls under the ORF class, with uncertain function. The CDR3 has 15 amino acids. V lost 4 bases, J lost 0 bases, and 13 bases lay in between. The CDR3 DNA sequence: TGCGCCAGCAGTCTCCGATTTTTCCCCTCCTACGAGCAGTACTTC. Translation gives CASSLRFFPSYEQYF.

This clonotype was observed a handful of times. The rearrangement links TRBV20-1 to TRBJ2-3; D is perhaps TRBD2 (5 bases). V shed 2 bases and J shed 2 bases, with 14 bases lying between them. Germline CDR1 is DFQATT and CDR2 is SNEGSKA (reference sequence). The CDR3 has 15 residues. The CDR3 DNA reads TGCAGTGCTAGACCCACTAGTCCCTCCACAGATACGCAGTATTTT. This gives the protein CSARPTSPSTDTQYF.

The rearrangement links TRBV6-6 to TRBJ1-1, with D hard to call. Trimming left V 0 bases short and J 11 bases short, with 10 bases between. This CDR3 is built from 12 residues. Per the germline V gene, CDR1 is MNHNY and CDR2 is SVGAGI (reference sequence). CDR3 bases: TGTGCCAGCAGTTACTCTAATTCCGGGGCTTTCTTT. It translates to CASSYSNSGAFF.

This clonotype was counted only a few times. This rearrangement joins TRBV27 to TRBJ2-3; D unresolved. Germline-derived CDR1 and CDR2 are MNHEY and SMNVEV (reference sequence). V was clipped by 6 bases and J by 6 bases, with 13 bases between them. This CDR3 has 13 residues. As DNA, the CDR3 is TGTGCCAGCAGCTACGGGCCAGGCGATACGCAGTATTTT. Amino acid sequence: CASSYGPGDTQYF.

This clonotype was detected many times. The chain is built from TRBV7-8 and TRBJ1-6; 11 bases fit TRBD1. V trimming: 5 bases; J trimming: 6 bases; junction bases outside the gene matches: 6. The CDR3 consists of 16 residues. Per the germline V gene, CDR1 is SGHVS and CDR2 is FQNEAQ. The CDR3 nucleotides are TGTGCCAGCAGCGACGGACAGGGGGCAAGTAATTCACCCCTCCACTTT. Amino acids: CASSDGQGASNSPLHF. Full variable domain (rest looked up from reference TRBV7-8 and TRBJ1-6): GAGVSQSPRYKVAKRGQDVALRCDPISGHVSLFWYQQALGQGPEFLTYFQNEAQLDKSGLPSDRFFAERPEGSVSTLKIQRTQQEDSAVYLCASSDGQGASNSPLHFGNGTRLTVT.

This chain uses TRBV28 with TRBJ1-5, with D maybe TRBD1 (6 bases). The CDR3 is 14 residues long. The germline V gene encodes CDR1 MDHEN and CDR2 SYDVKM. The germline V and J ends were trimmed by 6 bases and 1 base, with 10 bases remaining between them. The CDR3 coding sequence is TGTGCCAGCAGCCCCAGGGGAAGCAATCAGCCCCAGCATTTT. Translation gives CASSPRGSNQPQHF. Variable domain in full (rest from reference TRBV28 and TRBJ1-5): DVKVTQSSRYLVKRTGEKVFLECVQDMDHENMFWYRQDPGLGLRLIYFSYDVKMKEKGDIPEGYSVSREKKERFSLILESASTNQTSMYLCASSPRGSNQPQHFGDGTRLSIL.

This clonotype was observed a handful of times. This chain links TRBV19 with TRBJ1-5; D remains ambiguous. The V and J ends lost 3 bases and 2 bases respectively, with 2 bases between them. The CDR3 covers 12 residues. Germline assignment: CDR1 LNHDA and CDR2 SQIVND (reference sequence). The CDR3 DNA reads TGTGCCAGTAGTATCGGCAATCAGCCCCAGCATTTT. Its translation: CASSIGNQPQHF. Looking up the rest from reference TRBV19 and TRBJ1-5 gives the full variable domain: DGGITQSPKYLFRKEGQNVTLSCEQNLNHDAMYWYRQDPGQGLRLIYYSQIVNDFQKGDIAEGYSVSREKKESFPLTVTSAQKNPTAFYLCASSIGNQPQHFGDGTRLSIL.

This clonotype is labeled medium-sized. Sequence at one end of the junction differs from germline and may be a read error. The rearrangement joins TRBV2 to TRBJ2-1; TRBD1 is a possible D gene (5 bases). The CDR3 has 14 residues. CDR1 and CDR2 (germline): SNHLY, FYNNEI. The CDR3 DNA reads as TGTGCCAGCAGTAGAGAGCAGGGAAACGTAGCCGTACTCTTC. Protein product: CASSREQGNVAVLF.